This TCR beta chain was captured by sequencing in a study of blood T cell repertoires in COVID-19. The method was immunoSEQ multiplex PCR; TCRdb's version includes in-frame clones alone and lacks a portion of them. The sample includes some 250,000 clones, 86% of them seen just once. This clone was picked up a small number of times. CDR1 MNHEY and CDR2 SMNVEV come from the germline V gene (reference sequence). The CDR3 spans 19 residues. J was trimmed by 2 bases and V by 7 bases; bases with no gene match: 14. Material for sequencing was PBMCs or T cells enriched from blood (not recorded which). This sequence originates from a middle-aged woman with acute COVID-19. This sequence joins TRBV27 and TRBJ2-1; 13 nucleotides line up with TRBD2. DNA of the CDR3: TGTGCCAGCAAGACCGGGGGCACTAGCGGGAGGGCCCCCTACAATGAGCAGTTCTTC. Protein: CASKTGGTSGRAPYNEQFF.